These 30 T cell receptor beta chains originate from one sample sequenced in a study of beta chain features in type 1 diabetes. As every portion of the isolated RNA was reverse transcribed, the sequencing read expressed TCRB transcripts. This table comes from immunoSEQ multiplex PCR, and its TCRdb copy is limited to in-frame clones, with some not included. The sample includes hundreds of thousands of clones, 6.5% to 10% of them seen just once. The sequencing sample was made of central memory CD4+ T cells from blood. The receptors were gathered from a woman aged 18 to 35 in good health.

The V gene is TRBV7-6, the J gene TRBJ2-7; 7 bases match TRBD2. V shed 5 bases, J shed 3 bases, and the junction held 10 bases outside the gene matches. The CDR3 runs 15 residues. Germline V gene sequence: CDR1 SGHVS, CDR2 FNYEAQ. The CDR3 sequence: CASSTPGTGGYEQYF. CDR3 bases: TGTGCCAGCAGCACGCCCGGGACGGGGGGCTACGAGCAGTACTTC.

This clone appeared a few times. V and J are TRBV9 and TRBJ2-1; perhaps TRBD1 as D (6 bases). The V end was cut by 4 bases, the J end by 4 bases, with 15 bases between. Germline V gene sequence: CDR1 SGDLS, CDR2 YYNGEE. The CDR3 totals 15 residues. The CDR3 DNA is TGTGCCAGCAGCCTCTCGGGACACTTTTACAATGAGCAGTTCTTC. It encodes CASSLSGHFYNEQFF.

This clone has only one observation. V is TRBV7-8 and J is TRBJ2-1; D is ambiguous. The CDR3 extends over 14 amino acids. V was clipped by 4 bases and J by 0 bases, with 7 bases between them. Germline V lookup: CDR1 SGHVS, CDR2 FQNEAQ. CDR3 sequence (DNA): TGTGCCAGCAGCTCCACAAGCTCCTACAATGAGCAGTTCTTC. It codes for CASSSTSSYNEQFF.

J is TRBJ2-7 and V is TRBV7-2; D not resolved. The germline V gene encodes CDR1 SGHTA and CDR2 FQGNSA. V lost 2 bases to trimming and J lost 2 bases, with 16 bases between them. This CDR3 spans 16 amino acids. The CDR3 region is CASSLRESPIAYEQYF. CDR3 sequence (DNA): TGTGCCAGCAGCTTAAGAGAGTCCCCTATCGCCTACGAGCAGTACTTC.

This clone occurred many times. This sequence joins TRBV10-3 and TRBJ1-2; D is possibly TRBD1 (5 bases). Per germline, CDR1 ENHRY and CDR2 SYGVKD. The CDR3 spans 14 residues. V lost 0 bases and J lost 7, with 12 bases in between. The CDR3, as DNA: TGTGCCATCAGTGAGTCAGGCCAGGGAGGTGGCTACACCTTC. As protein: CAISESGQGGGYTF.

This clone was counted only a few times. The chain carries TRBV7-6 and TRBJ2-1; 9 bases match TRBD2. Trimming cost V 3 bases and J 0 bases; bases outside gene matches: 3. The CDR3 extends over 16 amino acids. In germline, CDR1 is SGHVS, CDR2 FNYEAQ. Here the CDR3 reads CASSFLAGSSYNEQFF. Here the CDR3 DNA reads TGTGCCAGCAGCTTCCTAGCGGGATCCTCCTACAATGAGCAGTTCTTC.

This clone was recorded at least ten times. CDR3 DNA: TGTGCCAGCTCACCGTCGGGACAGTATCACAGCGAGCAGTACTTC. Its translation: CASSPSGQYHSEQYF. The genes are TRBV18 and TRBJ2-7; the match to TRBD1 covers 7 bases. J lost 6 bases, V lost 3 bases, and 11 bases had no gene match. Germline V CDR1 and CDR2: KGHSH, LQKENI. CDR3 size: 15 residues.

This clone came up a few times. V and J are TRBV7-3 and TRBJ2-3, with 12 bases lining up with TRBD2. This CDR3 spans 16 amino acids. Germline trimming cut 2 bases from V and 3 bases from J; bases unmatched to any gene: 3. CDR1 and CDR2 (germline): SGHTA, FQGTGA. The CDR3 sequence is CASSLGGLAGTDTQYF. The DNA of the CDR3 is TGTGCCAGCAGCTTAGGGGGACTAGCGGGTACAGATACGCAGTATTTT.

There are a few counts of this clone. V usage is TRBV11-2 and J usage is TRBJ1-1, with D possibly TRBD1 on 6 matching bases. The CDR3 spans 18 residues. Between the trimmed V and J ends, which lost 3 bases and 1 base, there was a span of 21 bases. Germline V gene lookup returns CDR1 SGHAT and CDR2 FQNNGV. The CDR3 here is CASSFALQGEVANTEAFF. The CDR3, as DNA: TGTGCCAGCAGCTTTGCCCTACAGGGCGAGGTGGCGAACACTGAAGCTTTCTTT.

In its sample, this clone was seen many times. The chain couples TRBV5-1 to TRBJ1-2; TRBD1 matches at 7 bases. V lost 4 bases and J lost 8; bases outside the gene matches: 14. This CDR3 is 15 amino acids long. Looked up from germline, CDR1 is SGHRS and CDR2 is YFSETQ. As DNA, the CDR3 is TGCGCCAGCAGCGGGTCCGGGACAGAGGCAGCCGGCTACACCTTC. It codes for CASSGSGTEAAGYTF.

The chain is built from TRBV9 and TRBJ2-1, with 8 bases that match TRBD2. Germline values: CDR1 SGDLS, CDR2 YYNGEE. V trimming: 7 bases; J trimming: 5 bases; junction bases outside the gene matches: 8. This CDR3 has 14 amino acids. The CDR3 spells CASGVAGTNNEQFF. The CDR3 bases are TGTGCCAGCGGAGTAGCGGGAACGAACAATGAGCAGTTCTTC.

This chain links TRBV19 with TRBJ2-2; 11 bases align to TRBD2. CDR3 size: 16 residues. The ends lost 6 bases at V and 6 bases at J; junction bases unmatched: 9. From germline, CDR1 is LNHDA and CDR2 SQIVND (reference sequence). Here the CDR3 reads CASSPLSGRAPGELFF. The CDR3 DNA reads as TGTGCCAGTAGCCCCCTTAGCGGGAGGGCCCCCGGGGAGCTGTTTTTT.

The CDR3, as DNA: TGCAGCGCTCAAAAGACAGGGGGCGGAGAAGCTTTCTTT. This codes for CSAQKTGGGEAFF. V usage is TRBV29-1 and J usage is TRBJ1-1; 10 bases fit TRBD1. The germline V gene has CDR1 SQVTM and CDR2 ANQGSEA. The CDR3 contains 13 residues. Trimming removed 7 bases from V and 8 bases from J; junction bases left unmatched: 10. The whole variable domain, filled in from reference TRBV29-1 and TRBJ1-1, reads SAVISQKPSRDICQRGTSLTIQCQVDSQVTMMFWYRQQPGQSLTLIATANQGSEATYESGFVIDKFPISRPNLTFSTLTVSNMSPEDSSIYLCSAQKTGGGEAFFGQGTRLTVV.

This clone was observed a handful of times. The chain joins TRBV29-1 to TRBJ1-1, with D unresolved. Germline V gene sequence: CDR1 SQVTM, CDR2 ANQGSEA. This CDR3 contains 13 residues. V was clipped by 6 bases and J by 2 bases, with 13 bases between them. The CDR3: CSVAPTQNTEAFF. The DNA for the CDR3 is TGCAGCGTCGCCCCAACACAAAACACTGAAGCTTTCTTT.

The chain uses TRBV6-5 and TRBJ2-5, with 12 bases that match TRBD2. With 2 bases clipped from V and 1 base from J, the junction kept 2 bases outside the gene matches. CDR3 length: 16 amino acids. CDR1 MNHEY and CDR2 SVGAGI come from the germline V gene. The CDR3 sequence: CASSYATSGGQETQYF. Here the CDR3 DNA reads TGTGCCAGCAGTTACGCGACTAGCGGGGGCCAAGAGACCCAGTACTTC.

This clone has just a few counts. The chain uses TRBV25-1 and TRBJ2-4, with TRBD1 matching 7 bases. V dropped 3 bases and J dropped 9; count of bases not matched to a gene: 8. The V gene's germline CDR1 is MGHDK and CDR2 SYGVNS. The CDR3 contains 14 residues. The CDR3 DNA follows: TGTGCCAGCAGTGAGCCGGCACAGGGGAGCATTCAGTACTTC. Protein sequence: CASSEPAQGSIQYF.

This clone came up a few times. The chain carries TRBV9 and TRBJ1-2, with TRBD1 matching over 8 bases. With 4 bases clipped from V and 7 bases from J, the junction kept 3 bases outside the gene matches. CDR3 length: 12 amino acids. The germline V gene has CDR1 SGDLS and CDR2 YYNGEE. CDR3 sequence (DNA): TGTGCCAGCAGCCCCGGACAGGGTGGCTACACCTTC. It yields the protein CASSPGQGGYTF.

This clone was counted between two and nine times. V gene TRBV7-2 combines with J gene TRBJ2-3; D possibly corresponds to TRBD2 (6 bases). Between the trimmed V and J ends, which lost 5 bases and 1 base, there was a span of 13 bases. Germline CDR1 is SGHTA and CDR2 is FQGNSA. This CDR3 has 15 residues. The CDR3 is CASSPAGPRTDTQYF. Written as DNA, the CDR3 is TGTGCCAGCAGCCCTGCGGGACCCCGCACAGATACGCAGTATTTT.

This clone has just a few counts. The J gene is TRBJ1-5, the V gene TRBV6-5; the D is unclear. This CDR3 contains 14 residues. Germline V gives CDR1 MNHEY, CDR2 SVGAGI. V was clipped by 7 bases and J by 2 bases, with 12 bases between them. The DNA of the CDR3 is TGTGCCAGCACTCACCCTTTGGGCAATCAGCCCCAGCATTTT. Translating it yields CASTHPLGNQPQHF.

The rearrangement uses TRBV18 and TRBJ2-1; unclear D gene. Germline CDR1 reads KGHSH; CDR2 reads LQKENI. The CDR3 is 11 amino acids. Trimming shortened V by 6 bases and J by 11 bases, and 11 bases separated the two germline ends. CDR3 loop: CASSPDKQQFF. CDR3 coding DNA: TGTGCCAGCTCCCCTGACAAGCAGCAGTTCTTC.

This clone has more than one count but fewer than ten. Other DNA sequences of this sample code for an identical CDR3. The chain is built from TRBV28 and TRBJ1-2; D is undetermined. The CDR3 loop spans 13 amino acids. V shed 5 bases and J shed 4 bases, with 11 bases lying between them. CDR1 and CDR2 from the germline V gene are MDHEN and SYDVKM. The DNA for the CDR3 is TGTGCCAGCAGTCTGGGGTGGGGCTATGGCTACACCTTC. Translation gives CASSLGWGYGYTF.

This clone was detected many times. The chain carries TRBV28 and TRBJ2-3, with D possibly TRBD2 on 6 matching bases. Germline V gene sequence: CDR1 MDHEN, CDR2 SYDVKM. The CDR3 spans 11 residues. Trimming stripped 3 bases from V and 9 bases from J, with 7 bases between. CDR3 DNA sequence: TGTGCCAGCAGTTTCCGGGGGACGCAGTATTTT. This codes for CASSFRGTQYF.

The V call is TRBV27, the J call TRBJ1-5, with D maybe TRBD1 (6 bases). The CDR3 is 13 residues long. V dropped 2 bases and J dropped 14 bases, with 16 bases sitting between them. CDR1 and CDR2 (germline): MNHEY, SMNVEV (reference sequence). The DNA of the CDR3 is TGTGCCAGCAGTTTAAGGGTGGACAGTGAAAAGCATTTT. As protein: CASSLRVDSEKHF.

This clone has only a few counts. The V and J genes are TRBV5-1 and TRBJ2-1, with D maybe TRBD2 (5 bases). CDR3 length: 14 residues. Germline loops: CDR1 SGHRS, CDR2 YFSETQ. V lost 7 bases, J lost 4 bases, and 15 bases lay in between. DNA of the CDR3: TGCGCCAGCTCCTGGACTCCCGCGTACAATGAGCAGTTCTTC. Its translation: CASSWTPAYNEQFF.

The chain combines TRBV11-1 with TRBJ2-7, with 7 nucleotides matching TRBD2. J lost 1 base, V lost 2 bases, and 8 bases had no gene match. CDR3 length equals 16 residues. Per the germline V gene, CDR1 is SGHAT and CDR2 is FQDESV (reference sequence). The CDR3 DNA reads as TGTGCCAGCAGCTTACGTCCTAGCGGATCATCCTACGAGCAGTACTTC. Amino acid sequence: CASSLRPSGSSYEQYF.

This clone was seen only a few times. The CDR3 sequence: CASSPLDRAVNQPQHF. CDR3 DNA: TGTGCCAGCAGTCCCCTGGACAGGGCAGTTAATCAGCCCCAGCATTTT. The J gene is TRBJ1-5, the V gene TRBV27; the match to TRBD1 covers 8 bases. The J segment lost 4 bases and the V segment lost 5 bases, leaving 10 bases of the junction unmatched. This CDR3 is 16 amino acids long. The V gene's germline CDR1 is MNHEY and CDR2 SMNVEV (reference sequence).

The V and J genes are TRBV6-5 and TRBJ1-5, with unresolved D. The CDR3 extends over 15 amino acids. The germline CDR1 and CDR2 sequences are MNHEY and SVGAGI. V was clipped by 6 bases and J by 2 bases, with 14 bases between them. CDR3 nucleotides: TGTGCCAGCAGAGTAGGTATCTCGGGCAATCAGCCCCAGCATTTT. Translating it yields CASRVGISGNQPQHF.

CDR3 coding DNA: TGTGCCAGCCATACAGGGATGGGGGAAAACATTCAGTACTTC. Protein product: CASHTGMGENIQYF. The gene calls are TRBV7-2 and TRBJ2-4, with D tentatively TRBD1 (6 bases). Trimming shortened V by 8 bases and J by 5 bases, and 16 bases separated the two germline ends. This CDR3 has 14 amino acids. Germline CDR1 SGHTA, CDR2 FQGNSA.

The chain uses TRBV6-5 and TRBJ2-1, with 7 bases matching TRBD2. With 9 bases clipped from V and 10 bases from J, the junction kept 12 bases outside the gene matches. Germline CDR1 and CDR2: MNHEY and SVGAGI. The CDR3 sequence is 13 residues long. The CDR3 region is CASGRETFQEQFF. The CDR3 DNA reads as TGTGCCAGTGGGCGGGAGACGTTTCAAGAGCAGTTCTTC.

In its sample, this clone was seen many times. The rearrangement joins TRBV6-5 to TRBJ2-1, with no clear D. V was clipped by 10 bases and J by 4 bases, with 11 bases between them. CDR3 length: 12 residues. Per the germline V gene, CDR1 is MNHEY and CDR2 is SVGAGI. Here the CDR3 DNA reads TGTGCCACATGGGCTACTTACAATGAGCAGTTCTTC. It yields the protein CATWATYNEQFF.